Listed below are T cell receptor beta chains from one sample, sequenced in a study of shared clonotypes between healthy human individuals. This table comes from immunoSEQ multiplex PCR, and its TCRdb copy is limited to in-frame clones, with some not included. The repertoire has fewer than 1 million clones, 90% to 97% of them found once; the top ten carry roughly 0.23%. Sample: naive CD8+ T cells sorted from blood. The origin of the receptors is a man aged 25 to 40 in good health. The CDR3 runs from the conserved cysteine through the conserved F or W. A D gene is named only where the DNA matches it firmly. Expanded clones are given a class, and other clones once, few, many or no size at all.

D	V	size	J	DNA	CDR3
NA	TRBV15	NA	TRBJ2-1	TGTGCCACCAGCAGAGATCGGAGTAGCGGAGGGGGGGAGCAGTTCTTC	CATSRDRSSGGGEQFF
NA	TRBV7-3	NA	TRBJ2-7	TGTGCCAGCAGCTTAACTGGTGGCAGTTCCTACGAGCAGTACTTC	CASSLTGGSSYEQYF
TRBD2	TRBV4-3	NA	TRBJ2-7	TGCGCCAGCAGCCAAGAACTAGCGGAGGCCTACTCCTACGAGCAGTACTTC	CASSQELAEAYSYEQYF
TRBD1	TRBV6-5	once	TRBJ1-1	TGTGCCAGCAGATTGGGACAGCCGAACACTGAAGCTTTCTTT	CASRLGQPNTEAFF
TRBD1	TRBV14	NA	TRBJ1-1	TGTGCCAGCAGCCCTACCGGGACAGGGTTCTTCACTGAAGCTTTCTTT	CASSPTGTGFFTEAFF
NA	TRBV7-7	NA	TRBJ2-7	TGTGCCAGCAGCTTAAACGAGGGCTACGAGCAGTACTTC	CASSLNEGYEQYF
TRBD2	TRBV19	NA	TRBJ2-2	TGTGCCAGTAGTATAGATGCGCGGCGGGAGGCCGGGGAGCTGTTTTTT	CASSIDARREAGELFF
NA	TRBV5-1	once	TRBJ2-1	TGCGCCAGCAGGGAGAGTAGCTCCTACAATGAGCAGTTCTTC	CASRESSSYNEQFF
TRBD1	TRBV7-6	NA	TRBJ1-1	TGTGCCAGCAGCTTAAAGCCAGGGGGTGAAGCTTTCTTT	CASSLKPGGEAFF
NA	TRBV28	NA	TRBJ1-2	TGTGCCAGCAGTTTAGCTAAAGGCTCCGCCTATGGCTACACCTTC	CASSLAKGSAYGYTF
NA	TRBV4-1	NA	TRBJ1-1	TGCGCCAGCAGCCAAGAATATTCCGTTATGAACACTGAAGCTTTCTTT	CASSQEYSVMNTEAFF
TRBD2	TRBV15	NA	TRBJ2-1	TGTGCCACCAGCAGTCCGGAGAGACTAGCGGGAGGTTTGTGGTTCTTC	CATSSPERLAGGLWFF
NA	TRBV29-1	few	TRBJ2-7	TGCAGCGTTTGGGATGCCGAGCAGTACTTC	CSVWDAEQYF
TRBD2	TRBV11-1	once	TRBJ2-1	TGTGCCAGCAGCTCCAGAACCGAGGGGAGGGTATACAATGAGCAGTTCTTC	CASSSRTEGRVYNEQFF
TRBD2	TRBV4-1	NA	TRBJ2-7	TGCGCCAGCAGCCAGCTGGGACTAGCGGACGAGCAGTACTTC	CASSQLGLADEQYF
NA	TRBV7-9	NA	TRBJ1-5	TGTGCCAGCAGCACAAGTGGGGGAGGACAGCCCCAGCATTTT	CASSTSGGGQPQHF
NA	TRBV7-2	NA	TRBJ2-7	TGTGCCAGCAGCTTAGCGGTAAGGGGCTCCCCCTACGAGCAGTACTTC	CASSLAVRGSPYEQYF
NA	TRBV7-3	NA	TRBJ2-2	TGTGCCAGCAGCCCACTTAAAGGACCGAACACCGGGGAGCTGTTTTTT	CASSPLKGPNTGELFF
TRBD2	TRBV15	NA	TRBJ2-3	TGTGCCACCAGCAAGTCTTCGGCGGGACTAACAGATACGCAGTATTTT	CATSKSSAGLTDTQYF
TRBD1	TRBV5-1	NA	TRBJ2-7	TGCGCCAGCAGCCGAGGTGGGACAGAATCCTACGAGCAGTACTTC	CASSRGGTESYEQYF
TRBD2	TRBV7-2	NA	TRBJ2-5	TGTGCCAGCAGCTCCGGGACTAGCGGACGAATCCAAGAGACCCAGTACTTC	CASSSGTSGRIQETQYF
NA	TRBV7-8	NA	TRBJ2-6	TGTGCCAGCAGCGCAATGAAGTCTGGGGCCAACGTCCTGACTTTC	CASSAMKSGANVLTF
TRBD2	TRBV6-1	NA	TRBJ2-7	TGTGCCAGCAGTGTACTAGCGGGAGAAGACGAGCAGTACTTC	CASSVLAGEDEQYF
TRBD2	TRBV9	NA	TRBJ2-7	TGTGCCAGCAGCGCCCCTCCCGACACTAGCGGGATCCACGAGCAGTACTTC	CASSAPPDTSGIHEQYF
NA	TRBV10-2	NA	TRBJ2-7	TGCGCCAGCAGGGCGGGACAGTTCTACGAGCAGTACTTC	CASRAGQFYEQYF
TRBD2	TRBV4-1	NA	TRBJ2-1	TGCGCCAGCAGCCAAGCGGTGGGGGGGAATGAGCAGTTCTTC	CASSQAVGGNEQFF
NA	TRBV5-6	NA	TRBJ2-7	TGTGCCAGCAGCTCCGTCCGGACACCCTTATCCTACGAGCAGTACTTC	CASSSVRTPLSYEQYF
NA	TRBV10-3	few	TRBJ2-5	TGTGCCATCAAGGCGGAACTACAAGAGACCCAGTACTTC	CAIKAELQETQYF
TRBD2	TRBV7-8	NA	TRBJ2-3	TGTGCCAGCAGCCCAGGACTAGCGGGAGTTGTAGATACGCAGTATTTT	CASSPGLAGVVDTQYF
NA	TRBV29-1	NA	TRBJ2-7	TGCAGCGTTCTTGGGGTGGGTCAGGATAGCTCCTACGAGCAGTACTTC	CSVLGVGQDSSYEQYF
NA	TRBV10-2	NA	TRBJ2-5	TGCGCCAGCAGCTCTCGGAGGGAGGCCCAGTACTTC	CASSSRREAQYF
NA	TRBV6-5	NA	TRBJ1-1	TGTGCCAGCAGGCACGGGACGGTTACTGAAGCTTTCTTT	CASRHGTVTEAFF
NA	TRBV7-2	NA	TRBJ2-1	TGTGCCAGCAGCATCACAGGGCTTGAGCAGTTCTTC	CASSITGLEQFF
TRBD1	TRBV6-5	NA	TRBJ2-7	TGTGCCAGCAGTTACAGTGGGACAGGGACTTACTACGAGCAGTACTTC	CASSYSGTGTYYEQYF
NA	TRBV20-1	NA	TRBJ2-1	TGCAGTGCTAGTGTCGGGAATGAGCAGTTCTTC	CSASVGNEQFF
NA	TRBV7-9	NA	TRBJ2-2	TGTGCCAGCAGCTTCTGGGGCGAGAACACCGGGGAGCTGTTTTTT	CASSFWGENTGELFF